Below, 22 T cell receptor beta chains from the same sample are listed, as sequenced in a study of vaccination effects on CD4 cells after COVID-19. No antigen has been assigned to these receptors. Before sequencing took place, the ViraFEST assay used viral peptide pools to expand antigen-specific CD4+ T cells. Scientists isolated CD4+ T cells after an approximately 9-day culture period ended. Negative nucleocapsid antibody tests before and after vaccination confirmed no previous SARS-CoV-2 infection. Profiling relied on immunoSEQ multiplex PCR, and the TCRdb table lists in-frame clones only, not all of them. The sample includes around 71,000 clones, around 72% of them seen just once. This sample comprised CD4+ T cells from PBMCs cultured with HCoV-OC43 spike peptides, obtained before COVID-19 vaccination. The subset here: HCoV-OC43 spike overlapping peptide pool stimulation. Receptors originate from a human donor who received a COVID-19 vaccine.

CDR3 sequence reads: CASSKGGTIEQYV. The DNA of the CDR3 is TGTGCCAGCAGTAAGGGGGGTACTATCGAGCAGTACGTC. The chain joins TRBV6-5 to TRBJ2-7; D possibly matches TRBD1 or TRBD2 (6 bases each). Germline CDR1 MNHEY, CDR2 SVGAGI. The CDR3 is made up of 13 amino acids. Trimming stripped 5 bases from V and 6 bases from J, with 14 bases between.

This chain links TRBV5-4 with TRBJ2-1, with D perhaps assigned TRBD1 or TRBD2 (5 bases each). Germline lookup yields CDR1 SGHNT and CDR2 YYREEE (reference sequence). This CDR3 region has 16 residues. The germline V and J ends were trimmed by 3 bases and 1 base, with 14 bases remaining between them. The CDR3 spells CASSSPGRKSYNEQFF. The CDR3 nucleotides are TGTGCCAGCAGCTCGCCGGGACGGAAGTCCTACAATGAGCAGTTCTTC.

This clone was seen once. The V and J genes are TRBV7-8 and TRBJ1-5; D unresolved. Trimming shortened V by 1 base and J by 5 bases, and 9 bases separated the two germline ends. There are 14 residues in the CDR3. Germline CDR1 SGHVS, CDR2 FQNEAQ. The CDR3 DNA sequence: TGTGCCAGCAGCTTAGAGGCCCTTTATCAGCCCCAGCATTTT. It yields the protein CASSLEALYQPQHF.

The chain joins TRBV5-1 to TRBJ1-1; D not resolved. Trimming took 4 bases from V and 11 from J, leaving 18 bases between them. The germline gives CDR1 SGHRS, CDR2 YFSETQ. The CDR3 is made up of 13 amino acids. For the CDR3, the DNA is TGCGCCAGCAGCCACGGCCCAAATATGGGGGCTTTCTTT. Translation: CASSHGPNMGAFF.

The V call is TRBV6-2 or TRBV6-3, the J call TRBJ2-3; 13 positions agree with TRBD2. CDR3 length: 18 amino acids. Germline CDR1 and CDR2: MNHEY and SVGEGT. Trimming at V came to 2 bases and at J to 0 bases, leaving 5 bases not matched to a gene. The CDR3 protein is CASSYRLAGGPSTDTQYF. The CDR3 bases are TGTGCCAGCAGTTACCGACTAGCGGGGGGTCCTAGCACAGATACGCAGTATTTT.

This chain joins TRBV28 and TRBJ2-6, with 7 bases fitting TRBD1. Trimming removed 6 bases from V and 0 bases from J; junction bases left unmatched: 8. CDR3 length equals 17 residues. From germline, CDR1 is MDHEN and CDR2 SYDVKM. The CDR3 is CASRGVTGYSGANVLTF. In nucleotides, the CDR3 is TGTGCCAGCAGGGGGGTGACAGGGTACTCTGGGGCCAACGTCCTGACTTTC.

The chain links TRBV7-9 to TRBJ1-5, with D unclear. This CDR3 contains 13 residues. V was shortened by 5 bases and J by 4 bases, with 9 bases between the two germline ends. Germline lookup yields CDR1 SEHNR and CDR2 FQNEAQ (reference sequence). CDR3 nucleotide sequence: TGTGCCAGCAGCGCAAGATCAAATCAGCCCCAGCATTTT. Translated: CASSARSNQPQHF.

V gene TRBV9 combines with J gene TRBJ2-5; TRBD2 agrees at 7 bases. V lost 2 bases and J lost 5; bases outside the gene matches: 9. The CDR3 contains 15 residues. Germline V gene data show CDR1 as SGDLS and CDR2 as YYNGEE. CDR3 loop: CASSVGGLPWETQYF. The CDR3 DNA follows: TGTGCCAGCAGCGTGGGAGGGCTCCCATGGGAGACCCAGTACTTC. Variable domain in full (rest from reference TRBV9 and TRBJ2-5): DSGVTQTPKHLITATGQRVTLRCSPRSGDLSVYWYQQSLDQGLQFLIQYYNGEERAKGNILERFSAQQFPDLHSELNLSSLELGDSALYFCASSVGGLPWETQYFGPGTRLLVL.

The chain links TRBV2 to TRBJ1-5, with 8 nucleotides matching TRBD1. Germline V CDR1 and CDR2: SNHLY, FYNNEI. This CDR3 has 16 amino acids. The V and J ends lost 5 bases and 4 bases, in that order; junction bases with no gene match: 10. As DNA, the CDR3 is TGTGCCAGCAGTTCCCCGGTTGGACAGGGTAATCAGCCCCAGCATTTT. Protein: CASSSPVGQGNQPQHF.

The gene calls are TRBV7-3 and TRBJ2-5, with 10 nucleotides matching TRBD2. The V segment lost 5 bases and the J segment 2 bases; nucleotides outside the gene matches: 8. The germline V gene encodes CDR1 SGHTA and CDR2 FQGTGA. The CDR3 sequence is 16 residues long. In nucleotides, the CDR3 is TGTGCCAGCAGCAGCGCTAGCGGGGGAACTCAAGAGACCCAGTACTTC. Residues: CASSSASGGTQETQYF.

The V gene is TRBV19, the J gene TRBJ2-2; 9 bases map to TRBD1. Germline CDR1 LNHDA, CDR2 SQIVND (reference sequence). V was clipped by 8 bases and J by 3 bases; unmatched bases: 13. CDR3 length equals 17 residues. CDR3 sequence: CASRHLQGALDTGELFF. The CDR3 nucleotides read TGTGCCAGTCGCCACTTACAGGGGGCTCTTGACACCGGGGAGCTGTTTTTT. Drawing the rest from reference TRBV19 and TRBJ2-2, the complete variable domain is DGGITQSPKYLFRKEGQNVTLSCEQNLNHDAMYWYRQDPGQGLRLIYYSQIVNDFQKGDIAEGYSVSREKKESFPLTVTSAQKNPTAFYLCASRHLQGALDTGELFFGEGSRLTVL.

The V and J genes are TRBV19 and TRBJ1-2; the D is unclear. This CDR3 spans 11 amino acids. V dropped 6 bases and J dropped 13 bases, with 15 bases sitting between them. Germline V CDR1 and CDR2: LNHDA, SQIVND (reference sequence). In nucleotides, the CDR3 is TGTGCCAGTAGCGGGCGCATTTCCTTCACCTTC. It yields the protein CASSGRISFTF.

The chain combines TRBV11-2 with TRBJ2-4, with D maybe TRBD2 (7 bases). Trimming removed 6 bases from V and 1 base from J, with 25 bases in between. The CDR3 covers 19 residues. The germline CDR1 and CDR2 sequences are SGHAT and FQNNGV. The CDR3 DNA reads TGTGCCAGCAGATCCTCCGGGTTTTTTGGGAGGGGGGCCAAAAACATTCAGTACTTC. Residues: CASRSSGFFGRGAKNIQYF.

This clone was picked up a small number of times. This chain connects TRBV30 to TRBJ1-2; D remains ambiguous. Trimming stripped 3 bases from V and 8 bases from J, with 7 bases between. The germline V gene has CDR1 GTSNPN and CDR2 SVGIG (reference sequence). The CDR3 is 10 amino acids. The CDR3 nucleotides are TGTGCCTGGAGGGATGGGGGCTACACCTTC. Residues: CAWRDGGYTF.

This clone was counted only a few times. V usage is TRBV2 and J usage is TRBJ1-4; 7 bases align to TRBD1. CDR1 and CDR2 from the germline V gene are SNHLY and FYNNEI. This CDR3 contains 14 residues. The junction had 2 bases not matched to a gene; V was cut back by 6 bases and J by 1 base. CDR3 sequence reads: CASSGTVTNEKLFF. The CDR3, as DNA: TGTGCCAGCAGCGGGACAGTAACTAATGAAAAACTGTTTTTT.

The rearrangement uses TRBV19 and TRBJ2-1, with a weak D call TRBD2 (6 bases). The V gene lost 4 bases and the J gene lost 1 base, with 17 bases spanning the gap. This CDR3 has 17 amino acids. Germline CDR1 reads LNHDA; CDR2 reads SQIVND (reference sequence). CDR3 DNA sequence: TGTGCCAGTAGTACCCCGTTTGGGGGGAAGTCCTACAATGAGCAGTTCTTC. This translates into CASSTPFGGKSYNEQFF.

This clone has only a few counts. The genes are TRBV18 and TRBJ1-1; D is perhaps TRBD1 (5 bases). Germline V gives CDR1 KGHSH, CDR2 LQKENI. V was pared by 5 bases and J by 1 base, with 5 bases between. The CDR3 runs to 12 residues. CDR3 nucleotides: TGTGCCAGCTCAGACAGGAACACTGAAGCTTTCTTT. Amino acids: CASSDRNTEAFF. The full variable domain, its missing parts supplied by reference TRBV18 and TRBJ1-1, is NAGVMQNPRHLVRRRGQEARLRCSPMKGHSHVYWYRQLPEEGLKFMVYLQKENIIDESGMPKERFSAEFPKEGPSILRIQQVVRGDSAAYFCASSDRNTEAFFGQGTRLTVV.

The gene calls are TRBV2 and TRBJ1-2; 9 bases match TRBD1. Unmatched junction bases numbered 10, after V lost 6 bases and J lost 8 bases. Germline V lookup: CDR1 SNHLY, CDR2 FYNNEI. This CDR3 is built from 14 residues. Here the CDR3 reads CASRPVQGAGGYTF. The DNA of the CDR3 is TGTGCCAGCAGGCCCGTACAGGGGGCTGGGGGCTACACCTTC.

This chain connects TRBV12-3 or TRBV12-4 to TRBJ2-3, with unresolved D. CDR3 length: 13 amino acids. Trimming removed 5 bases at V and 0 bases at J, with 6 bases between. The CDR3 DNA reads TGTGCCAGCAGTCGAGATAGCACAGATACGCAGTATTTT. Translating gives CASSRDSTDTQYF.

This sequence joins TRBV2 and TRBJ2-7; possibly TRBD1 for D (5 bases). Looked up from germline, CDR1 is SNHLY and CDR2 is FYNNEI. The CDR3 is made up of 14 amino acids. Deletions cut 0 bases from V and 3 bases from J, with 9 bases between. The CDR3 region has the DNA TGTGCCAGCAGTGAAGCCGGACATCTCTACGAGCAGTACGTC. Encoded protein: CASSEAGHLYEQYV.

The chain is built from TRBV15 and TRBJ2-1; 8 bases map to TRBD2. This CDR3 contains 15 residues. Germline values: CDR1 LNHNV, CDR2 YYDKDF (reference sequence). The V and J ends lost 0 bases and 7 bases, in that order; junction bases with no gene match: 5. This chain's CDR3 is CATSRDGGGYNEQFF. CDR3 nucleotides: TGTGCCACCAGCAGAGACGGGGGGGGCTATAATGAGCAGTTCTTC.

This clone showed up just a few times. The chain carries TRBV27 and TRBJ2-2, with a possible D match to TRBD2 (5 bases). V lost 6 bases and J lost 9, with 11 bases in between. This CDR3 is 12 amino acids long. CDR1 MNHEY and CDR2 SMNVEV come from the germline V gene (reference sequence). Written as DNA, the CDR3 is TGTGCCAGCAGGGAGAGGGATCGGGAGCTGTTTTTT. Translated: CASRERDRELFF.